Presented here are 32 T cell receptor beta chains from one specimen sequenced in a study of shared clonotypes between healthy human individuals. Method: immunoSEQ multiplex PCR; TCRdb's copy keeps in-frame clones and lacks some. The table shows roughly 1.4 million clones, with 98% to 99% occurring only once. Sample: naive CD4+ T cells sorted from blood. Subset: CD45RA+ positively selected. Every receptor here comes from a man younger than 40 in good health.

CDR3 coding DNA: TGTGCCAGCAGCAAATTACAGGGGGTATGGTACGAGCAGTACTTC. Translating gives CASSKLQGVWYEQYF. V gene TRBV7-8 combines with J gene TRBJ2-7; 8 bases line up with TRBD1. V lost 5 bases and J lost 4; bases outside the gene matches: 10. This CDR3 comprises 15 residues. Germline V gene sequence: CDR1 SGHVS, CDR2 FQNEAQ.

The rearrangement uses TRBV7-9 and TRBJ2-6; no clear D gene. V was clipped by 3 bases and J by 1 base, with 13 bases between them. CDR1 is SEHNR, CDR2 FQNEAQ, per germline (reference sequence). The CDR3 sequence is 17 residues long. In DNA form, the CDR3 reads TGTGCCAGCAGCTTCTTAGCCCCATCGTCTGGGGCCAACGTCCTGACTTTC. Its protein is CASSFLAPSSGANVLTF.

The gene calls are TRBV6-1 and TRBJ1-5, with no clear D. The V and J ends lost 4 bases and 9 bases respectively, with 7 bases between them. The CDR3 sequence is 11 residues long. Germline V gene lookup returns CDR1 MNHNS and CDR2 SASEGT. The CDR3 is CASSATWPQHF. CDR3 DNA: TGTGCCAGCAGTGCAACTTGGCCCCAGCATTTT.

V gene TRBV5-1 combines with J gene TRBJ2-7; no clear D. Trimming removed 5 bases from V and 3 bases from J, with 18 bases in between. The V gene's germline CDR1 is SGHRS and CDR2 YFSETQ. CDR3 length: 15 residues. Here the CDR3 reads CASRVGVKPNYEQYF. For the CDR3, the DNA is TGCGCCAGCAGGGTTGGGGTAAAGCCGAACTACGAGCAGTACTTC. The whole variable domain, filled in from reference TRBV5-1 and TRBJ2-7, reads KAGVTQTPRYLIKTRGQQVTLSCSPISGHRSVSWYQQTPGQGLQFLFEYFSETQRNKGNFPGRFSGRQFSNSRSEMNVSTLELGDSALYLCASRVGVKPNYEQYFGPGTRLTVT.

The J gene is TRBJ1-2, the V gene TRBV5-1, with a weak D call TRBD1 (6 bases). CDR3 size: 17 residues. In germline, CDR1 is SGHRS, CDR2 YFSETQ. V was pared by 4 bases and J by 4 bases, with 23 bases between. This chain's CDR3 is CASSPRWGPESSYGYTF. For the CDR3, the DNA is TGCGCCAGCAGCCCCCGGTGGGGGCCGGAAAGTAGCTATGGCTACACCTTC.

This chain connects TRBV5-1 to TRBJ2-7; D call uncertain. Germline V gene sequence: CDR1 SGHRS, CDR2 YFSETQ. The CDR3 runs 12 residues. V was cut by 8 bases and J by 2 bases, with 11 bases left in between. CDR3 sequence: CASAAEAYEQYF. The DNA for the CDR3 is TGCGCCAGTGCTGCGGAAGCCTACGAGCAGTACTTC.

V usage is TRBV28 and J usage is TRBJ1-1, with 9 bases identical to TRBD1. This CDR3 is built from 12 residues. Germline trimming cut 5 bases from V and 12 bases from J; bases unmatched to any gene: 7. CDR1 and CDR2 from the germline V gene are MDHEN and SYDVKM. The CDR3 coding sequence is TGTGCCAGCAGTAACCCGGGACAGGGAACTTTCTTT. Translated, it gives CASSNPGQGTFF. Based on the CDR3 plus reference TRBV28 and TRBJ1-1, the full variable domain is DVKVTQSSRYLVKRTGEKVFLECVQDMDHENMFWYRQDPGLGLRLIYFSYDVKMKEKGDIPEGYSVSREKKERFSLILESASTNQTSMYLCASSNPGQGTFFGQGTRLTVV.

The rearrangement joins TRBV10-1 to TRBJ1-5; no reliable D call. The V end lost 1 base, the J end lost 6 bases, and 10 bases lay between the germline ends. This CDR3 has 14 residues. Germline assignment: CDR1 WNHNN and CDR2 SYGVQD (reference sequence). This chain's CDR3 is CASSEWGSPQPQHF. The CDR3 nucleotides read TGCGCCAGCAGTGAGTGGGGTTCCCCTCAGCCCCAGCATTTT.

The chain carries TRBV4-1 and TRBJ1-1; D is unclear. In germline, CDR1 is MGHRA, CDR2 YSYEKL. The germline V and J ends were trimmed by 2 bases and 1 base, with 5 bases remaining between them. The CDR3 sequence is 13 residues long. The CDR3 loop is CASSQRENTEAFF. The CDR3 DNA reads as TGCGCCAGCAGCCAAAGGGAGAACACTGAAGCTTTCTTT.

The chain couples TRBV2 to TRBJ1-1; D gene unclear. The CDR3 totals 13 residues. From germline, CDR1 is SNHLY and CDR2 FYNNEI. Trimming removed 6 bases at V and 4 bases at J, with 12 bases between. The DNA for the CDR3 is TGTGCCAGCAGGGACGAGTCGGTCACTGAAGCTTTCTTT. This translates into CASRDESVTEAFF.

As concerns this clone: Other nucleotide sequences in the sample specify the same CDR3. This chain connects TRBV5-4 to TRBJ1-2; D not certain. Germline assignment: CDR1 SGHNT and CDR2 YYREEE (reference sequence). CDR3 size: 14 residues. V lost 0 bases, J lost 0 bases, and 6 bases lay in between. CDR3 bases: TGTGCCAGCAGCTTGGGCCAAGCTAACTATGGCTACACCTTC. Protein sequence: CASSLGQANYGYTF.

This clone was detected once. This sequence joins TRBV2 and TRBJ2-7; unclear D gene. CDR1 and CDR2 (germline): SNHLY, FYNNEI. This CDR3 has 12 residues. The ends were cut back, 5 bases at V and 4 bases at J, with 9 bases in the middle. CDR3 sequence reads: CASSTQSYEQYF. DNA of the CDR3: TGTGCCAGCAGTACACAGAGTTACGAGCAGTACTTC.

This sequence joins TRBV5-3 and TRBJ1-2, with 10 bases matching TRBD1. TRBV5-3 is assigned to the ORF class and has an uncertain function. Trimming took 4 bases from V and 5 from J; bases not matched to a gene: 14. The CDR3 consists of 17 residues. The CDR3 nucleotides read TGTGCCAGAAGCCCCCACCTTAGACAGGGGGCGCGTTATGGCTACACCTTC. It yields the protein CARSPHLRQGARYGYTF.

The gene calls are TRBV30 and TRBJ2-7, with 7 bases aligning to TRBD1. The germline CDR1 and CDR2 sequences are GTSNPN and SVGIG (reference sequence). This CDR3 is 13 amino acids long. V lost 4 bases to trimming and J lost 3 bases; unmatched junction nucleotides: 6. The CDR3 nucleotides read TGTGCCTGGACGGCACAGGGGTTCTACGAGCAGTACTTC. Its protein product is CAWTAQGFYEQYF.

The rearrangement links TRBV7-9 to TRBJ2-5; possibly TRBD2 for D (5 bases). This CDR3 is 15 amino acids long. V lost 3 bases and J lost 2, with 13 bases in between. The germline V gene has CDR1 SEHNR and CDR2 FQNEAQ (reference sequence). CDR3 sequence (DNA): TGTGCCAGCAGCTTGATGGAGGCGCTACAAGAGACCCAGTACTTC. Protein product: CASSLMEALQETQYF.

The chain carries TRBV6-1 and TRBJ2-7; tentatively, D is TRBD1 (6 bases). The germline gives CDR1 MNHNS, CDR2 SASEGT. V was trimmed by 3 bases and J by 3 bases, leaving 21 bases between them. The CDR3 spans 17 residues. CDR3 coding DNA: TGTGCCAGCAGTGATTTTGGGACACCAAGGACTCTCTACGAGCAGTACTTC. Its protein is CASSDFGTPRTLYEQYF.

This chain uses TRBV7-8 with TRBJ2-1; D is tentatively TRBD1 or TRBD2 (5 bases each). Deletions cut 1 base from V and 3 bases from J, with 10 bases between. Looked up from germline, CDR1 is SGHVS and CDR2 is FQNEAQ. The CDR3 extends over 15 amino acids. This CDR3 reads CASSLDRDLYNEQFF. CDR3 bases: TGTGCCAGCAGCTTAGACCGGGACCTCTACAATGAGCAGTTCTTC.

The chain links TRBV28 to TRBJ1-4; D gene ambiguous. The CDR3 contains 15 residues. V lost 5 bases to trimming and J lost 10 bases, with 20 bases between them. Germline assignment: CDR1 MDHEN and CDR2 SYDVKM. CDR3 sequence reads: CASSPPTVVGRKLFF. The CDR3 DNA reads TGTGCCAGCAGTCCCCCGACGGTCGTCGGCCGAAAACTGTTTTTT.

The chain links TRBV18 to TRBJ2-7; D uncertain. The CDR3 has 16 amino acids. Trimming took off 2 bases at V and 4 bases at J, with 18 bases between the two ends. CDR1 and CDR2 (germline): KGHSH, LQKENI. Here the CDR3 reads CASSPRQNPISYEQYF. CDR3 bases: TGTGCCAGCTCACCAAGGCAGAACCCTATTTCATACGAGCAGTACTTC.

In its sample, this clone was seen once. The chain employs TRBV6-5 and TRBJ1-5, with D perhaps TRBD1 (5 bases). The V end was cut by 0 bases, the J end by 5 bases, with 11 bases between. Germline CDR1 is MNHEY and CDR2 is SVGAGI. The CDR3 is made up of 15 amino acids. The CDR3 sequence is CASSYSGVQDQPQHF. As DNA, the CDR3 is TGTGCCAGCAGTTACTCGGGAGTACAGGATCAGCCCCAGCATTTT.

The gene calls are TRBV7-2 and TRBJ2-5, with 8 bases matching TRBD1. This CDR3 has 15 amino acids. Germline CDR1 reads SGHTA; CDR2 reads FQGNSA. J was trimmed by 6 bases and V by 3 bases; bases with no gene match: 9. Written as DNA, the CDR3 is TGTGCCAGCAGCTTTACCCGGGGACAGGAACAGACCCAGTACTTC. This translates into CASSFTRGQEQTQYF.

This sequence joins TRBV6-1 and TRBJ2-7, with D unclear. The V gene's germline CDR1 is MNHNS and CDR2 SASEGT. The CDR3 consists of 13 residues. V shed 5 bases and J shed 0 bases, with 8 bases lying between them. DNA for the CDR3: TGTGCCAGCAGTTTAGAGAGCTCCTACGAGCAGTACTTC. Translating gives CASSLESSYEQYF.

The V gene is TRBV9, the J gene TRBJ2-2; D uncertain. The germline gives CDR1 SGDLS, CDR2 YYNGEE. Trimming removed 4 bases from V and 3 bases from J, with 13 bases in between. The CDR3 has 15 residues. CDR3 region: CASSPTLLDTGELFF. CDR3 nucleotides: TGTGCCAGCAGCCCCACCCTCTTAGACACCGGGGAGCTGTTTTTT.

This sequence joins TRBV18 and TRBJ2-1, with D possibly being TRBD1 or TRBD2 (5 bases each). CDR1 is KGHSH, CDR2 LQKENI, per germline. This CDR3 has 16 amino acids. Trimming removed 0 bases at V and 8 bases at J, with 17 bases between. Here the CDR3 DNA reads TGTGCCAGCTCACCACCGGGACCGCTTTTGTGGCATGAGCAGTTCTTC. Translation gives CASSPPGPLLWHEQFF. Drawing the rest from reference TRBV18 and TRBJ2-1, the complete variable domain is NAGVMQNPRHLVRRRGQEARLRCSPMKGHSHVYWYRQLPEEGLKFMVYLQKENIIDESGMPKERFSAEFPKEGPSILRIQQVVRGDSAAYFCASSPPGPLLWHEQFFGPGTRLTVL.

J is TRBJ2-7 and V is TRBV28, with D tentatively TRBD2 (5 bases). The germline V gene encodes CDR1 MDHEN and CDR2 SYDVKM. The V end was cut by 6 bases, the J end by 2 bases, with 11 bases between. The CDR3 loop spans 13 amino acids. The CDR3 sequence: CASRNSETYEQYF. The CDR3 DNA reads as TGTGCCAGCAGAAATAGCGAAACCTACGAGCAGTACTTC.

The rearrangement uses TRBV5-1 and TRBJ1-1; tentative D call: TRBD1 (6 bases). V lost 4 bases and J lost 5, with 15 bases in between. CDR1 SGHRS and CDR2 YFSETQ come from the germline V gene. The CDR3 covers 14 residues. The CDR3 here is CASSVSGAGTEAFF. The CDR3 bases are TGCGCCAGCAGCGTTTCAGGGGCGGGTACTGAAGCTTTCTTT.

This clone appeared a single time. The V call is TRBV29-1, the J call TRBJ2-1; 9 bases align to TRBD2. The J segment lost 9 bases and the V segment lost 4 bases, leaving 1 base of the junction unmatched. The length of the CDR3 is 11 residues. CDR1 is SQVTM, CDR2 ANQGSEA, per germline. CDR3 coding DNA: TGCAGCGTTGGAGCGGGAGGTGAGCAGTTCTTC. Translation: CSVGAGGEQFF.

The V and J genes are TRBV6-5 and TRBJ2-6; no definite D call. Germline CDR1 is MNHEY and CDR2 is SVGAGI. Deletions cut 1 base from V and 0 bases from J, with 4 bases between. CDR3 length: 15 amino acids. The CDR3 DNA follows: TGTGCCAGCAGTTACTGGATCTCTGGGGCCAACGTCCTGACTTTC. Protein sequence: CASSYWISGANVLTF.

This clone appeared once. The chain has TRBV6-1 and TRBJ2-3; D gene ambiguous. Germline V gene sequence: CDR1 MNHNS, CDR2 SASEGT. V was pared by 2 bases and J by 8 bases, with 11 bases between. The CDR3 consists of 13 residues. Here the CDR3 DNA reads TGTGCCAGCAGTGAAAGCCCCCGTGGTACGCAGTATTTT. It yields the protein CASSESPRGTQYF.

The chain links TRBV7-9 to TRBJ2-1, with 11 positions matching TRBD2. CDR3 length equals 17 residues. Per germline, CDR1 SEHNR and CDR2 FQNEAQ (reference sequence). The ends lost 5 bases at V and 2 bases at J; junction bases unmatched: 8. CDR3 in DNA: TGTGCCAGCAGCGGCACCGGGACTAGCGGCACCTACAATGAGCAGTTCTTC. This codes for CASSGTGTSGTYNEQFF.

The chain uses TRBV27 and TRBJ2-3, with 7 bases that match TRBD1. CDR3 length: 13 residues. Germline V gene lookup returns CDR1 MNHEY and CDR2 SMNVEV (reference sequence). Trimming cost V 4 bases and J 4 bases; bases outside gene matches: 2. As DNA, the CDR3 is TGTGCCAGCAGTTCGAGGGGGCCAGATACGCAGTATTTT. This gives the protein CASSSRGPDTQYF.

The chain couples TRBV27 to TRBJ1-2; possibly TRBD1 for D (5 bases). Deletions cut 0 bases from V and 4 bases from J, with 15 bases between. The CDR3 extends over 16 amino acids. Germline V CDR1 and CDR2: MNHEY, SMNVEV (reference sequence). The CDR3 protein is CASSLSGTVWVYGYTF. Written as DNA, the CDR3 is TGTGCCAGCAGTTTATCAGGGACGGTCTGGGTCTATGGCTACACCTTC.